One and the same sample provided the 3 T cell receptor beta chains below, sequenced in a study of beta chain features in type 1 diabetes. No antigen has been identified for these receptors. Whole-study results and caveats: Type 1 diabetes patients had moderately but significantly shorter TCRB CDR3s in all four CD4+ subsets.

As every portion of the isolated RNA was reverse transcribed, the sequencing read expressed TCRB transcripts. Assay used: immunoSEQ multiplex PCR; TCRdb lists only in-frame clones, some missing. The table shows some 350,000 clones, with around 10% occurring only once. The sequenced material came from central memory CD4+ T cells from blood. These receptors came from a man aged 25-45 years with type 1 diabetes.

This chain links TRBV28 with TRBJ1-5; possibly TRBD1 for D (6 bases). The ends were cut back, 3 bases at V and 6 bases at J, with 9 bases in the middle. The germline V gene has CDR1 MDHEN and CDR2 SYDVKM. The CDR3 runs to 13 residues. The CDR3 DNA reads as TGTGCCAGCAGTTTGTTGGGGGCTCAGCCCCAGCATTTT. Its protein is CASSLLGAQPQHF.

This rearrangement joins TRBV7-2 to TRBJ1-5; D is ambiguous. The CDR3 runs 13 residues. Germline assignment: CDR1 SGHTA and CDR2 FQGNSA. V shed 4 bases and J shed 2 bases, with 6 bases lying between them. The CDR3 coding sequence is TGTGCCAGCAGCTCGGATGGCAATCAGCCCCAGCATTTT. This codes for CASSSDGNQPQHF.

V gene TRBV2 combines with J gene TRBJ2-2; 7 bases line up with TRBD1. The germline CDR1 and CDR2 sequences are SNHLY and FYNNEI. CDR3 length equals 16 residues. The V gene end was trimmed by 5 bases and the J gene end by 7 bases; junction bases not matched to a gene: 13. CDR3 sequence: CASSFTGTENNGELFF. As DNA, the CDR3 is TGTGCCAGCAGTTTCACCGGGACAGAGAATAACGGGGAGCTGTTTTTT.